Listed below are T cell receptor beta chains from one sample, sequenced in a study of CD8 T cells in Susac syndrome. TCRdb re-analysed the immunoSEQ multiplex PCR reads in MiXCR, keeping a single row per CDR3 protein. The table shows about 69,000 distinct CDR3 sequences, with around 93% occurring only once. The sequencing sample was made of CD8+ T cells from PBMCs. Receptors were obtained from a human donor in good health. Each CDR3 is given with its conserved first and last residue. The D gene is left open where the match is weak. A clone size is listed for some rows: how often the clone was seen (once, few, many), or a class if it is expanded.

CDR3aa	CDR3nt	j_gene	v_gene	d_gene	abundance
CASSPWRGPGETQYF	TGCGCCAGCAGTCCTTGGAGGGGGCCGGGGGAGACCCAGTACTTC	TRBJ2-5	TRBV5-1	-	-
CASSLRTDRTYGYTF	TGTGCCAGCAGCTTAAGAACGGACAGAACTTATGGCTACACCTTC	TRBJ1-2	TRBV7-9	-	-
CASSQLMNTEAFF	TGCGCCAGCAGCCAGCTCATGAACACTGAAGCTTTCTTT	TRBJ1-1	TRBV4-3	-	-
CASSSSSTGGYGYTF	-	TRBJ1-2	TRBV27	-	-
CASGSGDTDTQYF	TGTGCCAGCGGGTCAGGGGACACAGATACGCAGTATTTT	TRBJ2-3	TRBV11-1	-	-
CASSQEGWNEQFF	TGTGCCAGCAGCCAAGAAGGCTGGAATGAGCAGTTCTTC	TRBJ2-1	TRBV3-1	-	-
CASSSDREENIQYF	TGTGCCAGCAGCTCGGACAGGGAGGAAAACATTCAGTACTTC	TRBJ2-4	TRBV7-2	TRBD1	few
CSVVLAFEAFF	TGCAGCGTTGTCCTCGCCTTTGAAGCTTTCTTT	TRBJ1-1	TRBV29-1	-	-
CASSPDTGTGASPLHF	TGTGCCAGCAGCCCTGATACCGGGACAGGGGCTTCACCCCTCCACTTT	TRBJ1-6	TRBV6-1	TRBD1	-
CASSLSSIYEQYF	TGTGCCAGCAGTTTAAGCTCCATCTACGAGCAGTACTTC	TRBJ2-7	TRBV12-3/TRBV12-4	-	once
CASSLSHQTQYF	TGTGCCAGCAGTTTAAGTCATCAGACCCAGTACTTC	TRBJ2-5	TRBV28	-	-
CASSIWRGTEAFF	TGTGCCAGTAGTATCTGGCGAGGGACTGAAGCTTTCTTT	TRBJ1-1	TRBV19	-	once
CASSMGNTGELFF	TGTGCCAGTAGTATGGGTAACACCGGGGAGCTGTTTTTT	TRBJ2-2	TRBV19	-	-
CASSLEAENYGYTF	TGCGCCAGCAGCTTGGAGGCAGAGAACTATGGCTACACCTTC	TRBJ1-2	TRBV5-1	-	-
CASQAGSTDTQYF	TGTGCCAGCCAAGCGGGAAGCACAGATACGCAGTATTTT	TRBJ2-3	TRBV28	TRBD2	-
CASSSPLASGEIDTQYF	TGTGCCAGCAGCTCCCCTTTAGCTAGCGGGGAGATAGATACGCAGTATTTT	TRBJ2-3	TRBV5-6	TRBD2	-
CASSWTSGAGELFF	TGTGCCAGCAGTTGGACCAGCGGCGCCGGGGAGCTGTTTTTT	TRBJ2-2	TRBV28	-	-
CASTLGQGLGYGYTF	TGTGCCAGCACCCTAGGACAGGGACTAGGCTATGGCTACACCTTC	TRBJ1-2	TRBV7-8	TRBD1	-
CASSLRGDANTGELFF	TGCGCCAGCAGCCTTCGTGGGGACGCGAACACCGGGGAGCTGTTTTTT	TRBJ2-2	TRBV4-1	-	-
CASSQGQNRRGYTF	TGTGCCAGCAGCCAAGGGCAAAACCGGAGGGGCTACACCTTC	TRBJ1-2	TRBV14	-	-
CASSYDPRSPLHF	TGTGCCAGCAGTTACGATCCGAGGTCACCCCTCCACTTT	TRBJ1-6	TRBV6-2/TRBV6-3	-	-
CASRTGGNTIYF	TGTGCCAGCAGAACGGGAGGAAACACCATATATTTT	TRBJ1-3	TRBV28	-	-
CSARDFREGYTEAFF	TGCAGTGCTAGAGACTTCAGGGAAGGGTACACTGAAGCTTTCTTT	TRBJ1-1	TRBV20-1	-	-
CASSRTDTGELFF	TGTGCCAGCAGCCGGACGGACACCGGGGAGCTGTTTTTT	TRBJ2-2	TRBV6-2/TRBV6-3	-	-
CASSYVGVDTQYF	TGTGCCAGCAGTTACGTGGGGGTAGATACGCAGTATTTT	TRBJ2-3	TRBV6-5	-	-
CSVGNAGGGYTF	TGCAGCGTTGGCAATGCAGGGGGTGGCTACACCTTC	TRBJ1-2	TRBV29-1	TRBD1	-
CARSCVSQGDNQPQHF	TGTGCCAGAAGCTGCGTGTCGCAGGGGGACAATCAGCCCCAGCATTTT	TRBJ1-5	TRBV5-3	TRBD1	-
CASSQDKGSGNTIYF	TGCGCCAGCAGCCAAGACAAAGGCTCTGGAAACACCATATATTTT	TRBJ1-3	TRBV4-1	-	-
CASSSHSYGYTF	TGTGCCAGCAGCTCCCACAGCTATGGCTACACCTTC	TRBJ1-2	TRBV12-3/TRBV12-4	-	-
CATGGFGTDTQYF	TGTGCCACGGGAGGGTTTGGCACAGATACGCAGTATTTT	TRBJ2-3	TRBV24-1	TRBD2	-
CARNPSQGADTQYF	TGTGCCAGGAACCCTTCCCAGGGCGCAGATACGCAGTATTTT	TRBJ2-3	TRBV2	-	-
CASSSGGPPYEQYF	TGTGCCAGCAGCTCAGGGGGGCCCCCCTACGAGCAGTACTTC	TRBJ2-7	TRBV7-3	-	once
CASTRLPLGPEAFF	TGTGCCAGCACCCGCCTCCCACTGGGCCCTGAAGCTTTCTTT	TRBJ1-1	TRBV7-2	-	-
CASSSRAVSGANVLTF	TGTGCCAGCAGTTCCCGGGCTGTCTCTGGGGCCAACGTCCTGACTTTC	TRBJ2-6	TRBV6-6	-	-
CSAAGTGIEQFF	TGCAGTGCCGCCGGGACAGGGATTGAGCAGTTCTTC	TRBJ2-1	TRBV20-1	TRBD1	-
CASSRGWGYTF	TGTGCCAGCAGCCGCGGGTGGGGCTACACCTTC	TRBJ1-2	TRBV5-4	-	-
CASSLGDTYEQYF	TGTGCCAGCAGTTTAGGGGACACCTACGAGCAGTACTTC	TRBJ2-7	TRBV27	-	-
CASELRLAGLNEQFF	TGTGCCAGCGAGCTGAGGCTAGCGGGGTTAAATGAGCAGTTCTTC	TRBJ2-1	TRBV13	TRBD2	-
CASNAGGDNEQFF	TGCGCCAGCAATGCGGGGGGGGACAATGAGCAGTTCTTC	TRBJ2-1	TRBV4-1	TRBD2	once
CASSQDMGRSYGYTF	TGTGCCAGCAGCCAAGATATGGGCAGGAGCTATGGCTACACCTTC	TRBJ1-2	TRBV3-1	-	-
CASSYTQGYGTEAFF	TGTGCCAGCAGCTACACTCAGGGTTATGGAACTGAAGCTTTCTTT	TRBJ1-1	TRBV7-2	-	-
CASSVLGEGGTDTQYF	TGTGCCAGCAGCGTCCTCGGGGAGGGGGGCACAGATACGCAGTATTTT	TRBJ2-3	TRBV9	-	-
CASSLDSGGELFF	TGTGCCAGCAGCTTGGACAGCGGCGGGGAGCTGTTTTTT	TRBJ2-2	TRBV7-2	-	-
CASSWGGVGNEQFF	TGTGCCAGCAGTTGGGGTGGGGTAGGCAATGAGCAGTTCTTC	TRBJ2-1	TRBV5-5	-	-
CASSSGLSYNEQFF	TGTGCCAGCAGCTCGGGACTTTCCTACAATGAGCAGTTCTTC	TRBJ2-1	TRBV7-3	-	-
CASSLVDGQGNTEAFF	TGTGCCAGCAGTTTAGTTGACGGACAGGGGAACACTGAAGCTTTCTTT	TRBJ1-1	TRBV27	TRBD1	-
CATQNGRIQETQYF	TGTGCCACCCAGAACGGACGGATCCAAGAGACCCAGTACTTC	TRBJ2-5	TRBV10-3	-	once
CASSQTAGTTNEQFF	TGTGCCAGCAGCCAAACAGCGGGCACTACTAATGAGCAGTTCTTC	TRBJ2-1	TRBV14	-	-
CASSLAEGIQETQYF	TGCGCCAGCAGCTTGGCGGAAGGGATACAAGAGACCCAGTACTTC	TRBJ2-5	TRBV5-1	-	-
CASSSITTGDNEQFF	TGTGCCAGCAGCTCAATTACGACAGGGGACAATGAGCAGTTCTTC	TRBJ2-1	TRBV7-9	TRBD1	-
CASTGFLNEAFF	TGTGCCAGCACCGGCTTTTTAAATGAAGCTTTCTTT	TRBJ1-1	TRBV7-9	-	-
CASCSQVTEAFF	TGTGCCAGTTGCTCCCAGGTCACTGAAGCTTTCTTT	TRBJ1-1	TRBV13	-	-
CASSMPSSYEQYF	TGTGCCAGTAGCATGCCCAGCTCCTACGAGCAGTACTTC	TRBJ2-7	TRBV19	-	-
CASSQGWAGGPTDTQYF	TGCGCCAGCAGCCAAGGCTGGGCGGGGGGACCCACAGATACGCAGTATTTT	TRBJ2-3	TRBV4-1	TRBD2	-
CASRLAGGLETQYF	TGTGCCAGCAGACTAGCGGGGGGCCTGGAGACCCAGTACTTC	TRBJ2-5	TRBV27	TRBD2	-
CASSNPGTANSPLHF	TGTGCCAGCAGCAACCCCGGGACAGCTAATTCACCCCTCCACTTT	TRBJ1-6	TRBV28	TRBD1	once
CASSFNIAGGRTDTQYF	TGTGCCAGCAGCTTCAACATCGCGGGGGGCCGCACAGATACGCAGTATTTT	TRBJ2-3	TRBV11-3	TRBD2	medium-sized
CASSENTLRTPMETQYF	TGTGCCAGCAGTGAAAACACCTTACGAACCCCAATGGAGACCCAGTACTTC	TRBJ2-5	TRBV6-1	-	-
CATADTGELFF	TGCGCCACCGCAGACACCGGGGAGCTGTTTTTT	TRBJ2-2	TRBV5-1	-	-